These 5 T cell receptor beta chains were all obtained from the same sample, sequenced in a study of T cell responses to AZD1222 COVID-19 vaccine. The data were produced by immunoSEQ multiplex PCR, yet TCRdb's version contains in-frame clones alone and is incomplete. The repertoire holds about 150,000 clones, with around 90% as singletons. The material sequenced was peripheral blood, taken 28 days after the second AZD1222 dose. The receptors were gathered from an adult who received the AZD1222 COVID-19 vaccine.

The chain joins TRBV12-3 or TRBV12-4 to TRBJ1-2; D remains unclear. Trimming shortened V by 6 bases and J by 8 bases, and 16 bases separated the two germline ends. The CDR3 consists of 13 residues. The DNA of the CDR3 is TGTGCCAGCAGCATTCAAGGCATGGTCGGCTACACCTTC. Its translation is CASSIQGMVGYTF.

V usage is TRBV24-1 and J usage is TRBJ2-7; D is unclear. The CDR3 has 12 residues. The V gene's germline CDR1 is KGHDR and CDR2 SFDVKD. The V gene lost 7 bases and the J gene lost 7 bases, with 13 bases spanning the gap. This CDR3 is CATRSSTEEQYF. The CDR3 DNA reads as TGTGCCACCAGATCCTCGACGGAAGAGCAGTACTTC.

The chain recombines TRBV27 with TRBJ2-1; possibly TRBD2 for D (6 bases). Germline lookup yields CDR1 MNHEY and CDR2 SMNVEV (reference sequence). The V and J ends lost 4 bases and 2 bases respectively, with 15 bases between them. This CDR3 region has 16 residues. DNA of the CDR3: TGTGCCAGCAGTTCCCCCCTCGGCGGGGCCTACAATGAGCAGTTCTTC. The encoded protein is CASSSPLGGAYNEQFF.

This clone was picked up one time. J is TRBJ1-2 and V is TRBV19, with TRBD1 as a possible D gene (5 bases). Trimming removed 1 base from V and 6 bases from J, with 9 bases in between. Looked up from germline, CDR1 is LNHDA and CDR2 is SQIVND (reference sequence). The CDR3 is 13 residues long. CDR3 in DNA: TGTGCCAGTAGTATAGGGCGGACAAATGGCTACACCTTC. Amino acid sequence: CASSIGRTNGYTF.

This chain connects TRBV27 to TRBJ1-1, with D perhaps matching TRBD1 (5 bases). Germline CDR1 and CDR2: MNHEY and SMNVEV (reference sequence). V gave up 3 bases and J gave up 1 base, with 9 bases separating them. The CDR3 runs 14 residues. DNA of the CDR3: TGTGCCAGCAGTTTCGTACAGGAGAACACTGAAGCTTTCTTT. This translates into CASSFVQENTEAFF.